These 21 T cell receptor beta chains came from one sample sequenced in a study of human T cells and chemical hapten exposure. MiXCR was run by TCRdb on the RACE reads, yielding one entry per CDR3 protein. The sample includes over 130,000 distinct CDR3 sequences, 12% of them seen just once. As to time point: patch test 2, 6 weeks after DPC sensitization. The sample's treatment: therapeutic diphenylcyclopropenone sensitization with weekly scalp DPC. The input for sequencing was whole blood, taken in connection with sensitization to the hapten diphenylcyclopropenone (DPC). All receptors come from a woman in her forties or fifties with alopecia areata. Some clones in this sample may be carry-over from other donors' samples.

CDR3 amino acids: CSAGQGQEPQHF. The CDR3, as DNA: TGCAGCGCGGGACAGGGGCAGGAGCCCCAGCATTTT. The chain employs TRBV29-1 and TRBJ1-5, with 10 bases identical to TRBD1. V gave up 7 bases and J gave up 8 bases; unmatched junction bases: 5. CDR3 size: 12 residues. In germline, CDR1 is SQVTM, CDR2 ANQGSEA.

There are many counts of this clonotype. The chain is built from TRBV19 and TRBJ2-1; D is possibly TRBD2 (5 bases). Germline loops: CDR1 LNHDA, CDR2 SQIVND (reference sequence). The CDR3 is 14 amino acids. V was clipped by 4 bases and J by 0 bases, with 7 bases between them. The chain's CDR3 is CASSTRASYNEQFF. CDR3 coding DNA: TGTGCCAGTAGTACGAGGGCCTCCTACAATGAGCAGTTCTTC.

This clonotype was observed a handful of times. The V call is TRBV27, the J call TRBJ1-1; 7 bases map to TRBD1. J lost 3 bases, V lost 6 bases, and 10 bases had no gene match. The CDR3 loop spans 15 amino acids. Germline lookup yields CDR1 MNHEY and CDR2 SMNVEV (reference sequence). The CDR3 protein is CASRPYRGLDTEAFF. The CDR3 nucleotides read TGTGCCAGCAGGCCTTACAGGGGATTGGACACTGAAGCTTTCTTT.

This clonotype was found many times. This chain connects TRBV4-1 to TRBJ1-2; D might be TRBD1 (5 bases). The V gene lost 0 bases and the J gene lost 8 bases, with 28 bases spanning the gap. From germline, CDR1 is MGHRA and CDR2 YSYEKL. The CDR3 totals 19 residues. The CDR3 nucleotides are TGCGCCAGCAGCCAAGATAAGAACGGGGCCACCGCTAAGGATAAAGGCTACACCTTC. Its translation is CASSQDKNGATAKDKGYTF.

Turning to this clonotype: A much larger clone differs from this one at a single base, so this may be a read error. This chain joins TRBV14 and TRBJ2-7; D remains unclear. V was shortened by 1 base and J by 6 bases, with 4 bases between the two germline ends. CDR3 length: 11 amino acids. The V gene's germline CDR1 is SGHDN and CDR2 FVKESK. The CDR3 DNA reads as TGTGCCAGCAGCCAAGGGAGCGAGCAGTACTTC. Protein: CASSQGSEQYF.

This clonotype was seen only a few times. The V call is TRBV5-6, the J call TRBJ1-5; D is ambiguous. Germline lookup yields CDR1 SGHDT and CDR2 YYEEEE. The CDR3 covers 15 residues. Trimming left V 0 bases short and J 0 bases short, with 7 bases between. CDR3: CASSLGVNSNQPQHF. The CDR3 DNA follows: TGTGCCAGCAGCTTGGGAGTTAATAGCAATCAGCCCCAGCATTTT.

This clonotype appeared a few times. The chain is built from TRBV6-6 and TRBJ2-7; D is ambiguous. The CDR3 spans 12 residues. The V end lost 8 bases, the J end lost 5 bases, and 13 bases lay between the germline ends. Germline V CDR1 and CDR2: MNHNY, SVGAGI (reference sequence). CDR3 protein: CASSRVLDEQYF. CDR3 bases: TGTGCCAGCTCCCGGGTTCTGGACGAGCAGTACTTC.

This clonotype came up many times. The CDR3 coding sequence is TGTGCCAGCAGCCTCCAAAGTAGCGGGAGGCGATACGAGCAGTACTTC. Its translation: CASSLQSSGRRYEQYF. V usage is TRBV13 and J usage is TRBJ2-7; 10 nucleotides align to TRBD2. The CDR3 has 16 residues. CDR1 is PRHDT and CDR2 is FYEKMQ in the germline V gene (reference sequence). The trim removed 5 bases at V and 4 bases at J, leaving 11 bases unmatched.

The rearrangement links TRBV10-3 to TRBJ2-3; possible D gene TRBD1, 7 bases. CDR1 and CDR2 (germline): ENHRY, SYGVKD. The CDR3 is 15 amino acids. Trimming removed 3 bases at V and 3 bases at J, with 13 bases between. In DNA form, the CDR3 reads TGTGCCATCAGTGACTTGCAGGGGGGAACAGATACGCAGTATTTT. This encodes CAISDLQGGTDTQYF.

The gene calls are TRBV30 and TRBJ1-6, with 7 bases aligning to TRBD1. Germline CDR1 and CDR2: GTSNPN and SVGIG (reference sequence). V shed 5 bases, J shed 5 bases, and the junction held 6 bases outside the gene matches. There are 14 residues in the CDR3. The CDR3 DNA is TGTGCCTGGGGAACGGGACAGCATAATTCACCCCTCCACTTT. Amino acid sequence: CAWGTGQHNSPLHF.

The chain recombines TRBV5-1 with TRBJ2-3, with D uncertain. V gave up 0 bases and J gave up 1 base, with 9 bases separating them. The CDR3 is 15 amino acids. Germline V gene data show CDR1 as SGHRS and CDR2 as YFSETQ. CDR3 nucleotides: TGCGCCAGCAGCTTGGACCCCTCTGGCACAGATACGCAGTATTTT. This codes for CASSLDPSGTDTQYF.

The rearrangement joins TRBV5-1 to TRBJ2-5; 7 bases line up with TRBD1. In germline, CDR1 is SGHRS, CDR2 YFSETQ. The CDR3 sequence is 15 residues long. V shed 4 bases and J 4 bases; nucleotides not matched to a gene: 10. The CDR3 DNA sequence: TGCGCCAGCAGCGAGCTGGGAGCAGGGGGAGAGACCCAGTACTTC. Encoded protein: CASSELGAGGETQYF.

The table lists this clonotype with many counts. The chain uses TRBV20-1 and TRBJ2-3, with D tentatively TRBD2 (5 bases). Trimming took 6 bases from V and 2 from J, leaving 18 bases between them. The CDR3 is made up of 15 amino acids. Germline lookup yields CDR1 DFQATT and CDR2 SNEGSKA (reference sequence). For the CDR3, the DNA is TGCAGTGCGAGCCTAGGGCGGGCGGTCACAGATACGCAGTATTTT. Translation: CSASLGRAVTDTQYF.

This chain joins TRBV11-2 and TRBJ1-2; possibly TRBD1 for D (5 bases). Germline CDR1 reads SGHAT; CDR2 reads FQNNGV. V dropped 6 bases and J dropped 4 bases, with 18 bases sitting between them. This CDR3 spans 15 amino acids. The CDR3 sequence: CASSPGQPSPYGYTF. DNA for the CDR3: TGTGCCAGCAGTCCCGGACAACCGTCGCCCTATGGCTACACCTTC.

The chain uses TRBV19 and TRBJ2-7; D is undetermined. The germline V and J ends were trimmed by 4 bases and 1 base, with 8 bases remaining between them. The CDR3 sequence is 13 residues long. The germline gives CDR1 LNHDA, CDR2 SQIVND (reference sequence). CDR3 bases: TGTGCCAGTAGTACAGTAGCTTCCTACGAGCAGTACTTC. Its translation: CASSTVASYEQYF.

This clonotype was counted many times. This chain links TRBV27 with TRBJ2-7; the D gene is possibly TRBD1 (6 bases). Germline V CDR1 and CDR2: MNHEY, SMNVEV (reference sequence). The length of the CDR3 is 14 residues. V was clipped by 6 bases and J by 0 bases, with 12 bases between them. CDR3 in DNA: TGTGCCAGCAGCTATACAGGGACCTCCTACGAGCAGTACTTC. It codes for CASSYTGTSYEQYF.

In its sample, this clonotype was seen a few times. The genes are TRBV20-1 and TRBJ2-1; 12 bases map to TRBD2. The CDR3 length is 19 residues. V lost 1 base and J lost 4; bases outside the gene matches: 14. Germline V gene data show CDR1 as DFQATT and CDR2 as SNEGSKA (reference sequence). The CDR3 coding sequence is TGCAGTGCTAGAGGAAGGGGGTCTAGCGGGAGGGAACAATACAATGAGCAGTTCTTC. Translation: CSARGRGSSGREQYNEQFF.

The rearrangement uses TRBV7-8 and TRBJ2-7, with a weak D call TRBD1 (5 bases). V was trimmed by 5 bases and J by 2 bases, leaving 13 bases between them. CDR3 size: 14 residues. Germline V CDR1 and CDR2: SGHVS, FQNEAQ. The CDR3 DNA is TGTGCCAGCAGCCCCGTGGCGGACACCTACGAGCAGTACTTC. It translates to CASSPVADTYEQYF.

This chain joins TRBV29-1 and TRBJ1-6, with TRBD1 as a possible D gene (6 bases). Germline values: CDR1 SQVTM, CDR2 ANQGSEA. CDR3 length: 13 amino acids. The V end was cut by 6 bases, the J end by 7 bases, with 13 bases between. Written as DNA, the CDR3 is TGCAGCGTCCGGGGGGCATCAAATTCACCCCTCCACTTT. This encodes CSVRGASNSPLHF.

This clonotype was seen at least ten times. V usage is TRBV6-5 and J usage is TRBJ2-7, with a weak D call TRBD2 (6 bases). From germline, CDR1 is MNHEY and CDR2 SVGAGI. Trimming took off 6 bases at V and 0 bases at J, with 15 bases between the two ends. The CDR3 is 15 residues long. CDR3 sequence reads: CASSPTRPSSYEQYF. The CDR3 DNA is TGTGCCAGCAGCCCGACTAGGCCCAGCTCCTACGAGCAGTACTTC.

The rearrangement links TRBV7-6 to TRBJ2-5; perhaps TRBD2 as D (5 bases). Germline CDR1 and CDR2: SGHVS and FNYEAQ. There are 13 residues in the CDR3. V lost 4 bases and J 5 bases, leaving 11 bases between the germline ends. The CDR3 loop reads CASSSARGETQYF. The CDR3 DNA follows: TGTGCCAGCAGCTCGGCCAGAGGGGAGACCCAGTACTTC.